Presented here are 16 T cell receptor beta chains from one specimen sequenced in a study of CD8+CD57+ T cells in acquired aplastic anemia listed by TCRdb under 2018. Instrument on record: Illumina HiSeq 2000. TCR beta VDJ combination and CDR3 sequence profiling used genomic DNA as the template. The public reads were run again by TCRdb, first through fastp at Q25 and then through MiXCR, and only productive beta chains were kept. All rows with the same CDR3 protein become a single entry with the most common DNA and genes. In this sample the table shows about 40,000 distinct CDR3 sequences, 63% of which occur a single time. The ten largest account for 50% to 70% of the sample. Flow cytometry had shown CD8+CD57+ cell expansion in the patients selected for sequencing. What was sequenced was sorted CD4+, CD8+, or CD8+CD57+ T cells (not recorded which) from PBMCs. All receptors come from a human donor with aplastic anemia.

A few counts support this clonotype. The gene calls are TRBV29-1 and TRBJ2-5; TRBD1 agrees at 8 bases. Germline V CDR1 and CDR2: SQVTM, ANQGSEA. After removal of 3 bases from V and 5 bases from J, the junction contained 8 bases not matched to a gene. CDR3 length: 14 residues. As DNA, the CDR3 is TGCAGCGTTGAGTGGGCAGGGGGCAGGGAGACCCAGTACTTC. Amino acids: CSVEWAGGRETQYF.

This rearrangement joins TRBV4-1 to TRBJ2-2; D may be TRBD1 or TRBD2 (5 bases each). V lost 2 bases and J 2 bases, leaving 15 bases between the germline ends. Germline CDR1 and CDR2: MGHRA and YSYEKL. The CDR3 extends over 17 amino acids. The CDR3 here is CASSQFPPGPNTGELFF. The DNA for the CDR3 is TGCGCCAGCAGCCAATTCCCCCCGGGACCAAACACCGGGGAGCTGTTTTTT.

A remark on this clonotype: A junction boundary mismatches the germline segment, possibly from a read error. The chain is built from TRBV20-1 and TRBJ2-5, with 9 bases identical to TRBD2. This CDR3 contains 14 residues. Germline loops: CDR1 DFQATT, CDR2 SNEGSKA (reference sequence). CDR3 DNA sequence: TGCAGTGCTGGAGGACTAGCGAGGCAAGAGATCCAGTACTTC. Protein: CSAGGLARQEIQYF.

The chain carries TRBV10-3 and TRBJ1-1; a weak D match, TRBD1 (5 bases). The CDR3 loop spans 15 amino acids. Deletions cut 0 bases from V and 4 bases from J, with 12 bases between. Germline-derived CDR1 and CDR2 are ENHRY and SYGVKD. CDR3 sequence reads: CAISESLGAGTEAFF. The CDR3 DNA follows: TGTGCCATCAGTGAGTCGTTAGGGGCTGGCACTGAAGCTTTCTTT.

This sequence joins TRBV2 and TRBJ2-7; D possibly uses TRBD1 or TRBD2 (6 bases each). The tail of the sequence fits TRBJ2-5 better, so the J call may be wrong. The germline CDR1 and CDR2 sequences are SNHLY and FYNNEI. The CDR3 totals 13 residues. The CDR3 reads CASRGDRKETQYF. CDR3 sequence (DNA): TGTGCCAGTAGGGGGGACCGTAAAGAGACCCAGTACTTC.

The V gene is TRBV7-2, the J gene TRBJ2-3; a possible D gene is TRBD1 (6 bases). The CDR3 is 14 residues long. Germline-derived CDR1 and CDR2 are SGHTA and FQGNSA. The V and J ends lost 6 bases and 1 base respectively, with 11 bases between them. The CDR3 is CASRDRKGTDTQYF. For the CDR3, the DNA is TGTGCCAGCAGGGACAGAAAGGGCACAGATACGCAGTATTTT.

The V gene is TRBV7-8, the J gene TRBJ2-7; 7 positions agree with TRBD2. V shed 7 bases and J 2 bases; nucleotides not matched to a gene: 5. CDR1 and CDR2 from the germline V gene are SGHVS and FQNEAQ. The CDR3 is made up of 13 amino acids. The CDR3 DNA sequence: TGTGCCAGCACCCCCGGGACTACCTACGAGCAGTACTTC. Amino acid sequence: CASTPGTTYEQYF.

This chain uses TRBV29-1 with TRBJ2-1; tentatively, D is TRBD1 or TRBD2 (6 bases each). Germline V CDR1 and CDR2: SQVTM, ANQGSEA. The germline V and J ends were trimmed by 0 bases and 9 bases, with 15 bases remaining between them. The CDR3 covers 14 residues. The CDR3 DNA reads as TGCAGCGTTGAAGATCCACTGGGGGGCAGTGAGCAGTTCTTC. It specifies CSVEDPLGGSEQFF.

J is TRBJ2-7 and V is TRBV9; D possibly corresponds to TRBD1 (5 bases). Trimming stripped 4 bases from V and 4 bases from J, with 12 bases between. Germline-derived CDR1 and CDR2 are SGDLS and YYNGEE. The CDR3 loop spans 13 amino acids. The CDR3 here is CASSPGQGYEQYF. In DNA, the CDR3 is TGTGCCAGCAGCCCAGGACAAGGGTACGAGCAGTACTTC.

This clonotype was picked up many times. The chain is built from TRBV7-8 and TRBJ2-7; perhaps D is TRBD1 or TRBD2 (5 bases each). Germline V lookup: CDR1 SGHVS, CDR2 FQNEAQ. V dropped 4 bases and J dropped 5 bases, with 18 bases sitting between them. The CDR3 loop spans 15 amino acids. CDR3 bases: TGTGCCAGCAGCTCCTCGGCGGGCAGGGTGGACGAGCAGTACTTC. This gives the protein CASSSSAGRVDEQYF.

The table lists this clonotype with a count of one. The chain employs TRBV29-1 and TRBJ1-1, with D possibly matching TRBD1 (5 bases). The CDR3 consists of 12 residues. V was cut by 2 bases and J by 4 bases, with 8 bases left in between. Germline CDR1 reads SQVTM; CDR2 reads ANQGSEA. The CDR3 is CSVEIGGTEAFF. DNA for the CDR3: TGCAGCGTTGAAATCGGGGGCACTGAAGCTTTCTTT.

This clonotype was observed a handful of times. A much larger clone is a single base away; this may be a read error. CDR3 region: CASTQRGGILSNQPQHF. The CDR3 coding sequence is TGTGCCAGCACTCAACGAGGGGGGATTTTAAGCAATCAGCCCCAGCATTTT. J is TRBJ1-5 and V is TRBV2; D might be TRBD1 (6 bases). Germline values: CDR1 SNHLY, CDR2 FYNNEI. The CDR3 covers 17 residues. The ends were cut back, 7 bases at V and 1 base at J, with 20 bases in the middle.

This clonotype occurred many times. The V call is TRBV9, the J call TRBJ2-3; no clear D. Germline CDR1 SGDLS, CDR2 YYNGEE. V gave up 4 bases and J gave up 6 bases, with 9 bases separating them. The CDR3 runs 12 residues. The CDR3 DNA sequence: TGTGCCAGCAGCTTCGGTGGGGATACGCAGTATTTT. This codes for CASSFGGDTQYF.

There are many counts of this clonotype. This chain links TRBV10-3 with TRBJ1-2; D is possibly TRBD1 (6 bases). The CDR3 has 16 residues. V lost 10 bases and J lost 7, with 28 bases in between. Looked up from germline, CDR1 is ENHRY and CDR2 is SYGVKD. The CDR3 loop is CATQTETGKVMGGYTF. DNA for the CDR3: TGTGCCACCCAAACAGAGACAGGCAAGGTGATGGGTGGCTACACCTTC.

As for this clonotype: A junction boundary mismatches the germline segment, possibly from a read error. The chain recombines TRBV7-7 with TRBJ1-1, with TRBD1 matching over 8 bases. Germline assignment: CDR1 SSHAT and CDR2 FNYEAQ (reference sequence). The CDR3 runs 17 residues. The CDR3 nucleotides read TGCGCTAGAAGCTTAAGTCCCGGAAACAACAGGGGGGTGAAGCTTTTCTTT. This codes for CARSLSPGNNRGVKLFF. The variable domain in full, completed from reference TRBV7-7 and TRBJ1-1, reads GAGVSQSPRYKVTKRGQDVTLRCDPISSHATLYWYQQALGQGPEFLTYFNYEAQPDKSGLPSDRFSAERPEGSISTLTIQRTEQRDSAMYRCARSLSPGNNRGVKLFFGQGTRLTVV.

V gene TRBV10-3 combines with J gene TRBJ1-2; TRBD1 might be the D (5 bases). Germline-derived CDR1 and CDR2 are ENHRY and SYGVKD. The CDR3 sequence is 14 residues long. V was clipped by 5 bases and J by 7 bases, with 17 bases between them. The CDR3 DNA reads TGTGCCATCAGTCACCAGGCCTCGGGGGTTGGCTACACCTTC. Residues: CAISHQASGVGYTF.